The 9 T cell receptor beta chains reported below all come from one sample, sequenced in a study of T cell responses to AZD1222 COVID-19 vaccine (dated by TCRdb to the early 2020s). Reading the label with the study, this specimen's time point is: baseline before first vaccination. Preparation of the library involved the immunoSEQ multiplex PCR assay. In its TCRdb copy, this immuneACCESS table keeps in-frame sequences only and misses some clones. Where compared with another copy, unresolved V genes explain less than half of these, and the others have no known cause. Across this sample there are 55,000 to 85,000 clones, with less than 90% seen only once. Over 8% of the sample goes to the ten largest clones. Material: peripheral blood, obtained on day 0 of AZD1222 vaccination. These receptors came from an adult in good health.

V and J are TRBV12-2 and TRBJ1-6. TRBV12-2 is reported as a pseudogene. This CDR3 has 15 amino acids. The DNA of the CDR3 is TGTGCAAGTCGCGGACACAGGGTAGGGAGGTCACCCCTCCACTTT. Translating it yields CASRGHRVGRSPLHF.

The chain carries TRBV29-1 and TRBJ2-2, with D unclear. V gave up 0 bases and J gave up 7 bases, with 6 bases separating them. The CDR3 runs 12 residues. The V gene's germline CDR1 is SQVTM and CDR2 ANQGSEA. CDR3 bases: TGCAGCGTTGAAGAAACTTACGGGGAGCTGTTTTTT. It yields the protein CSVEETYGELFF.

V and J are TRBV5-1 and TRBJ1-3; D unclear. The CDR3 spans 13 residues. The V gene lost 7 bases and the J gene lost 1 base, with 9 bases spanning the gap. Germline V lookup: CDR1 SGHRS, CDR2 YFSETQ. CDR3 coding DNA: TGCGCCAGCTCCGTCTATTCTGGAAACACCATATATTTT. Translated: CASSVYSGNTIYF.

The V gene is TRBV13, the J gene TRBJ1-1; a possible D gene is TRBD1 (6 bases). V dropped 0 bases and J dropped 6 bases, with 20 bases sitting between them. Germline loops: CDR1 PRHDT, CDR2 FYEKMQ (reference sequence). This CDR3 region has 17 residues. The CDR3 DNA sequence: TGTGCCAGCAGCTTAGGCAGGGGCATCCTTCTGGGACCTGAAGCTTTCTTT. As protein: CASSLGRGILLGPEAFF. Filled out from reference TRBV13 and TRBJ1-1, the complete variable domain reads AAGVIQSPRHLIKEKRETATLKCYPIPRHDTVYWYQQGPGQDPQFLISFYEKMQSDKGSIPDRFSAQQFSDYHSELNMSSLELGDSALYFCASSLGRGILLGPEAFFGQGTRLTVV.

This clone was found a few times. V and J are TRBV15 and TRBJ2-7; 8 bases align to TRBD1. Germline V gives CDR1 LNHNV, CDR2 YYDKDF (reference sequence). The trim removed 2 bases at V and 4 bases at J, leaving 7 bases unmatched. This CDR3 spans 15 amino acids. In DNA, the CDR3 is TGTGCCACCAGCAGAACCGGGACAGGAGGTTACGAGCAGTACTTC. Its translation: CATSRTGTGGYEQYF.

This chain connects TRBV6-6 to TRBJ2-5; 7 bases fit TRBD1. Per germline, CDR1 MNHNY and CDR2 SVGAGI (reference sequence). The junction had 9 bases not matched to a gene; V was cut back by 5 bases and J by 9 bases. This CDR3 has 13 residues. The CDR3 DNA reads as TGTGCCAGCAGTCCGCAGACAGGGTCGGCCCAGTACTTC. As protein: CASSPQTGSAQYF.

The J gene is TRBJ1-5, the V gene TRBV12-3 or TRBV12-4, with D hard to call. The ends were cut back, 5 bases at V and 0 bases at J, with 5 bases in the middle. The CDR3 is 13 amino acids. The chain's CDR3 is CASSLDSNQPQHF. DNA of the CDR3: TGTGCCAGCAGTCTAGATAGCAATCAGCCCCAGCATTTT.

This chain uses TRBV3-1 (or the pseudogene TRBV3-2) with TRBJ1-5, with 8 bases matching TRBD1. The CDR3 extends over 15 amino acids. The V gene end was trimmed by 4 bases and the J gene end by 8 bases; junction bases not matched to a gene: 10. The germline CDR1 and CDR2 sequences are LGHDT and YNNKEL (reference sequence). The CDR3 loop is CASSRGQGPLKPQHF. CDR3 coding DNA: TGTGCCAGCAGCCGAGGACAGGGACCCCTTAAGCCCCAGCATTTT.

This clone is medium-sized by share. The CDR3 spells CASSLEPSTYEQYF. CDR3 DNA: TGTGCCAGCAGCTTAGAACCGTCTACCTACGAGCAGTACTTC. The chain has TRBV11-2 and TRBJ2-7, with unresolved D. The CDR3 is made up of 14 amino acids. Germline CDR1 SGHAT, CDR2 FQNNGV. V lost 0 bases, J lost 2 bases, and 8 bases lay in between.